This T cell receptor beta chain was sequenced in a study of T cell changes during pregnancy in multiple sclerosis. Per germline, CDR1 MDHEN and CDR2 SYDVKM. The CDR3 has 16 residues. Trimming stripped 5 bases from V and 7 bases from J, with 22 bases between. The assay was immunoSEQ multiplex PCR, and TCRdb's table has in-frame clones only and misses some. The repertoire includes 35,000 to 45,000 clones, 92% of them detected once, and under 15% sits in the top ten. The chain carries TRBV28 and TRBJ2-3, with D possibly being TRBD1 (7 bases). The sample here was CD8+ T cells from peripheral blood mononuclear cells, taken in the first trimester of pregnancy. The receptor's source is a female donor with multiple sclerosis, enrolled in a pregnancy study. This CDR3 is CASSPGEEGASYTQYF. As DNA, the CDR3 is TGTGCCAGCAGTCCGGGGGAGGAGGGGGCTTCATATACGCAGTATTTT.